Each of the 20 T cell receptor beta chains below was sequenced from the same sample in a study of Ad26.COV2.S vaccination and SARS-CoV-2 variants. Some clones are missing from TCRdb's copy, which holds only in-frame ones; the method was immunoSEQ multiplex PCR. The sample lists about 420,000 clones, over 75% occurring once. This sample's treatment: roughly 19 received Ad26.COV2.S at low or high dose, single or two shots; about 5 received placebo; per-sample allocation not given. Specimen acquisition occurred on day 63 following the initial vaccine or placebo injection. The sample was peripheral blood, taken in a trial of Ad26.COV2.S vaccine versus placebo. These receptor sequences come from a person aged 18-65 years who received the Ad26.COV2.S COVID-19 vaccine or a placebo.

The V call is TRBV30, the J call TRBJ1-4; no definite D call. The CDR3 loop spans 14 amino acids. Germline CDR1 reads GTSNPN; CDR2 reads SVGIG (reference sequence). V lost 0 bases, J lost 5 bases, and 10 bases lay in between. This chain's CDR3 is CAWSVGQPNEKLFF. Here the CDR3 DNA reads TGTGCCTGGAGTGTTGGCCAGCCCAATGAAAAACTGTTTTTT.

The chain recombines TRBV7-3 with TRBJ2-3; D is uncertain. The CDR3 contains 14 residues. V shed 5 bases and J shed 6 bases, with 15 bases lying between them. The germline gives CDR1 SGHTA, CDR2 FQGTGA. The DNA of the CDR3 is TGTGCCAGCAGCCCTCTGGCGTTCGGCGATACGCAGTATTTT. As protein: CASSPLAFGDTQYF.

In nucleotides, the CDR3 is TGTGCCAGCAACCGAGACTCTGGGGCCAACGTCCTGACTTTC. Its protein product is CASNRDSGANVLTF. The chain combines TRBV25-1 with TRBJ2-6; no firm D call. The V gene's germline CDR1 is MGHDK and CDR2 SYGVNS. The V end was cut by 7 bases, the J end by 0 bases, with 7 bases between. The CDR3 sequence is 14 residues long.

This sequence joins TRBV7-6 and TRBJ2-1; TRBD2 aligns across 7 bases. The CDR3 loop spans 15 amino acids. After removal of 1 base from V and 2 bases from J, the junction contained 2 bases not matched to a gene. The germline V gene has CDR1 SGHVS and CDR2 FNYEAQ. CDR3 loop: CASSLGLATYNEQFF. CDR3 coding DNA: TGTGCCAGCAGCTTAGGACTAGCTACCTACAATGAGCAGTTCTTC.

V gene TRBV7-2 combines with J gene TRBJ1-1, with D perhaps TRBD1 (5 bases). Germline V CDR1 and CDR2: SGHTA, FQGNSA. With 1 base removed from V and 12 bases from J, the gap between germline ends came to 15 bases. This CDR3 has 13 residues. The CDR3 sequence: CASSLERGTESFF. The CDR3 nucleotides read TGTGCCAGCAGCTTAGAACGTGGGACCGAGTCTTTCTTT. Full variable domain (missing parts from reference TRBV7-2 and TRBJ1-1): GAGVSQSPSNKVTEKGKDVELRCDPISGHTALYWYRQSLGQGLEFLIYFQGNSAPDKSGLPSDRFSAERTGGSVSTLTIQRTQQEDSAVYLCASSLERGTESFFGQGTRLTVV.

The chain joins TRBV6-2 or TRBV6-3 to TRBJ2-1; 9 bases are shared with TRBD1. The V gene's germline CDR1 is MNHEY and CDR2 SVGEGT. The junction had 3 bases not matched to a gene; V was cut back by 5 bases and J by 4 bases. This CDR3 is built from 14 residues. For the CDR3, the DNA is TGTGCCAGCAGTCGGGACAGGGCGTACAATGAGCAGTTCTTC. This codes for CASSRDRAYNEQFF.

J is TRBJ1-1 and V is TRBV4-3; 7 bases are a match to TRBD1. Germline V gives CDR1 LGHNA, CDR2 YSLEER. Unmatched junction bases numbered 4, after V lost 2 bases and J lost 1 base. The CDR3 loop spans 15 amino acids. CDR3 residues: CASSQRTGPNTEAFF. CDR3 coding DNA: TGCGCCAGCAGCCAACGGACAGGACCGAACACTGAAGCTTTCTTT.

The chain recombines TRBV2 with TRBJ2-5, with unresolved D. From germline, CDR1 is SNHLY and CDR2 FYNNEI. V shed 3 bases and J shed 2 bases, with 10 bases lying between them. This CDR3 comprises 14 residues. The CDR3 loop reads CASSDTPRQETQYF. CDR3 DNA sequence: TGTGCCAGCAGTGACACGCCCCGGCAAGAGACCCAGTACTTC.

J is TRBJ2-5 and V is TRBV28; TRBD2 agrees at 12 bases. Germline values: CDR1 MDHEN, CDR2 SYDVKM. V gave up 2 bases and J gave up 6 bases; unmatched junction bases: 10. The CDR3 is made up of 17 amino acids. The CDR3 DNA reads TGTGCCAGCAGTTTACACGGACTAGCGGGAAAAGGAAAGACCCAGTACTTC. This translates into CASSLHGLAGKGKTQYF.

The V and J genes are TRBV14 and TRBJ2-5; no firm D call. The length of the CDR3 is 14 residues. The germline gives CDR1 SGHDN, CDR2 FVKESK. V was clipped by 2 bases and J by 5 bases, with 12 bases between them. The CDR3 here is CASSQRTLRETQYF. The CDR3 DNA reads TGTGCCAGCAGCCAACGGACCCTCAGGGAGACCCAGTACTTC.

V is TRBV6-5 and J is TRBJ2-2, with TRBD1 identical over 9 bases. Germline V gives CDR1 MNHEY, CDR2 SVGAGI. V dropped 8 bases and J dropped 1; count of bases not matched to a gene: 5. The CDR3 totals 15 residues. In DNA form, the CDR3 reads TGTGCCAGCGGGGACAGGGCAGGGAACACCGGGGAGCTGTTTTTT. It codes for CASGDRAGNTGELFF.

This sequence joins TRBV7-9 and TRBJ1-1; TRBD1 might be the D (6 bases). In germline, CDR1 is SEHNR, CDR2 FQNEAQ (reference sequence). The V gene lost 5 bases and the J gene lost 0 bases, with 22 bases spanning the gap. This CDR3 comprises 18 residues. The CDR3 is CASSTPKNLDRMNTEAFF. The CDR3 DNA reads TGTGCCAGCAGCACACCCAAGAACCTCGACAGGATGAACACTGAAGCTTTCTTT.

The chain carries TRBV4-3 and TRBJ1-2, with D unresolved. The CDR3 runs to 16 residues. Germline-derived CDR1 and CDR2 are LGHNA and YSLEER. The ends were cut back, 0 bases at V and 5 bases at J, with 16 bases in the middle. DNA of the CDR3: TGCGCCAGCAGCCAAGATTATGACAATGGCGTGTATGGCTACACCTTC. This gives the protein CASSQDYDNGVYGYTF.

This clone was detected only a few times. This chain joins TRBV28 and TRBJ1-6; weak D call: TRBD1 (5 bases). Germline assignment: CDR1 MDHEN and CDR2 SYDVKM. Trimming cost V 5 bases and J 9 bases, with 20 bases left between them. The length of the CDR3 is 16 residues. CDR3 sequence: CASSPRPGKYGSPLHF. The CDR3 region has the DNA TGTGCCAGCAGTCCTCGACCAGGGAAATACGGTTCACCCCTCCACTTT.

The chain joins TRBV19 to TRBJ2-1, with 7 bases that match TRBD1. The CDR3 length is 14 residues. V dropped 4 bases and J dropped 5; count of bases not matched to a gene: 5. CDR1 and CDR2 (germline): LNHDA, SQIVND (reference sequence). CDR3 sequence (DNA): TGTGCCAGTAGTACTTACAGGGGCGACAATGAGCAGTTCTTC. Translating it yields CASSTYRGDNEQFF.

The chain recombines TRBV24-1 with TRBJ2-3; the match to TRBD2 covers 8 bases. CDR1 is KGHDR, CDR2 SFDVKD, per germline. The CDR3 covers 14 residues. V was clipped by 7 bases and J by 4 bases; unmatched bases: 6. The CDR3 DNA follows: TGTGCCACCAGCCCCGGACTAGCCTCAGATACGCAGTATTTT. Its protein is CATSPGLASDTQYF.

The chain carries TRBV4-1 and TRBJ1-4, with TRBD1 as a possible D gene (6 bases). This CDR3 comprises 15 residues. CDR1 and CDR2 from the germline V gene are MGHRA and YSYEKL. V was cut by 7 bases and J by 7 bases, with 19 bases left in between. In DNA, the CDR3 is TGCGCCAGCAATCTCGACGGGACATCAGTTGAAAAACTGTTTTTT. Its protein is CASNLDGTSVEKLFF.

CDR3 in DNA: TGTGCCAGTAGCGACTCCGGGCGGGCGACTTTCTTT. It yields the protein CASSDSGRATFF. The chain uses TRBV19 and TRBJ1-1; D is undetermined. V lost 6 bases and J lost 12, with 17 bases in between. The CDR3 is made up of 12 amino acids. Per the germline V gene, CDR1 is LNHDA and CDR2 is SQIVND (reference sequence).

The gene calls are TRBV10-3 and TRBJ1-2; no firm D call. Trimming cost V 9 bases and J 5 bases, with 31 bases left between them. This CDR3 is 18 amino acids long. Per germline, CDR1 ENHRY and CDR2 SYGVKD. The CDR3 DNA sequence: TGTGCCATTAGAGACTCTTCCCCAGGAAGGACGGCGGGTTATGGCTACACCTTC. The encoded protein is CAIRDSSPGRTAGYGYTF.

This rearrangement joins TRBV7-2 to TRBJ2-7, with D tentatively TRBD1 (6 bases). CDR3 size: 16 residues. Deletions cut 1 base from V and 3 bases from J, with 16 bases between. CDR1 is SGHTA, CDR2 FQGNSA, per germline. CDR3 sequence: CASSLGTRQGYYEQYF. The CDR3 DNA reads TGTGCCAGCAGCTTAGGGACCCGCCAGGGGTACTACGAGCAGTACTTC.